These 2 T cell receptor beta chains were sequenced from one sample in a study of T cell responses to AZD1222 COVID-19 vaccine listed by TCRdb under 2021. Libraries were built with the immunoSEQ multiplex PCR assay. The immuneACCESS repertoire file appears here via TCRdb, limited to in-frame rearrangements. These files lack a portion of the clones; in checked studies, under half of the deficit traces to unresolved V genes, and the cause of the others is not known. Recorded for this sample are 200,000 or so clones; approximately 94% of them occurred a single time. Together, the top ten hold around 1% of the sample. The sample's time point label, in plain terms: baseline before first vaccination. The treatment or condition label on this specimen signifies: meningococcal conjugate vaccine given as trial control. The material was peripheral blood, obtained on day 0 of MenACWY control vaccination. These receptors all stem from an adult in good health.

The chain employs TRBV3-1 (or the pseudogene TRBV3-2) and TRBJ2-2; D perhaps matches TRBD1 (5 bases). The CDR3 runs to 17 residues. Per the germline V gene, CDR1 is LGHDT and CDR2 is YNNKEL (reference sequence). V was shortened by 0 bases and J by 6 bases, with 17 bases between the two germline ends. The CDR3 protein is CASSQDSGKGSPGELFF. The CDR3 DNA follows: TGTGCCAGCAGCCAAGATTCAGGGAAAGGTTCACCCGGGGAGCTGTTTTTT.

The V call is TRBV7-2, the J call TRBJ2-7, with 9 bases aligning to TRBD2. From germline, CDR1 is SGHTA and CDR2 FQGNSA. CDR3 length: 16 amino acids. J lost 5 bases, V lost 1 base, and 9 bases had no gene match. The CDR3 region is CASSLGRVAGVDEQYF. The DNA for the CDR3 is TGTGCCAGCAGCTTAGGGCGGGTAGCGGGGGTAGACGAGCAGTACTTC.